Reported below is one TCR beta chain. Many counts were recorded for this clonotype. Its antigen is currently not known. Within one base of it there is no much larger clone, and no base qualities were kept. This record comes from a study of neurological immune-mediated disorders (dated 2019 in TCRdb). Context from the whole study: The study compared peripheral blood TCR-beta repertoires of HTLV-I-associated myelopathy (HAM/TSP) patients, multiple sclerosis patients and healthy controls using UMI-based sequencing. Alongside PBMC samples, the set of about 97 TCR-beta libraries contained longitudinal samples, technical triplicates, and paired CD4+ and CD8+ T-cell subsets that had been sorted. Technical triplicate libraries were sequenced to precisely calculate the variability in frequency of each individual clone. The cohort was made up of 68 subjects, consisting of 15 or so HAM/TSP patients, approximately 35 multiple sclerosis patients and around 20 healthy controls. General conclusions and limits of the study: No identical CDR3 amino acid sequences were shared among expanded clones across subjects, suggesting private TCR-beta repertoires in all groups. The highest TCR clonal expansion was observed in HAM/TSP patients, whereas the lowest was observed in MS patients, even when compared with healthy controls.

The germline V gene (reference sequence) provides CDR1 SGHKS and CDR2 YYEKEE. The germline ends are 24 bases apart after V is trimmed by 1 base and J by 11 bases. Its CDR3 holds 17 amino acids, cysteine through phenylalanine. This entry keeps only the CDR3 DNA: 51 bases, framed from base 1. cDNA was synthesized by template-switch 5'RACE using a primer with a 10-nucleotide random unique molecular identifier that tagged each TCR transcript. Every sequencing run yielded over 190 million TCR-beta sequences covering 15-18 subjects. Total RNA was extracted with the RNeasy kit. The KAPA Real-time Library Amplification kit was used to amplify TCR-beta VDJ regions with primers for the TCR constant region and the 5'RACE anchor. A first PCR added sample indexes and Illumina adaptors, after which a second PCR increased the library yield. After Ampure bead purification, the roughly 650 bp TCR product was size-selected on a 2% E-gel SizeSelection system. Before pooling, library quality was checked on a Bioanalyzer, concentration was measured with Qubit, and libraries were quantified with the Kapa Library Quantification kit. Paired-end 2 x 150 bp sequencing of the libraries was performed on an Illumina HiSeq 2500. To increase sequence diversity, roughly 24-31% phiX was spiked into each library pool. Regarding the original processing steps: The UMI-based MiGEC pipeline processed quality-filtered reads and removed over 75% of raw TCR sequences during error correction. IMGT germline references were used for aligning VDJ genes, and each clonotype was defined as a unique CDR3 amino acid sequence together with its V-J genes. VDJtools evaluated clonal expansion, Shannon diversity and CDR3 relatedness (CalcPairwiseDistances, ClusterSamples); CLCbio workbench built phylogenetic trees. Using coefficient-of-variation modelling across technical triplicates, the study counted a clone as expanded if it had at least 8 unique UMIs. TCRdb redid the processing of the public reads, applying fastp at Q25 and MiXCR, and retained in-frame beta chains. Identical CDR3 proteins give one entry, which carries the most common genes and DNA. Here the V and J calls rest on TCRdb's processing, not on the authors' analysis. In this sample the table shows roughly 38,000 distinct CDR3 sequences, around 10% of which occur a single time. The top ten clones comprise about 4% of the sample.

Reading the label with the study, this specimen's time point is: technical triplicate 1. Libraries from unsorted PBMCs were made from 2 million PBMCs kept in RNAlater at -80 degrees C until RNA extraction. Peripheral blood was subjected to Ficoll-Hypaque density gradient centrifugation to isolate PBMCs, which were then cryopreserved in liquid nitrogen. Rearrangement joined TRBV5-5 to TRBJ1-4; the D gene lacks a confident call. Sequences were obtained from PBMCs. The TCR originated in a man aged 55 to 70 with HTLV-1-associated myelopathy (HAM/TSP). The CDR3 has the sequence CASSLMDLRRSTGKLFF. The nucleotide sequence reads TGTGCCAGCAGCTTGATGGACCTCAGACGTTCGACCGGGAAACTGTTTTTT.